Described below is a single TCR beta chain sequence and its context. Its antigen is undetermined. Each sample's TCRB immunosequencing used roughly 500 nanograms of biopsy DNA. The method was immunoSEQ multiplex PCR; TCRdb's version includes in-frame clones alone and lacks a portion of them. The table shows around 8,000 clones, with roughly 80% occurring only once. CDR1 and CDR2 (germline): MNHEY, SVGAGI. The CDR3 is 16 amino acids. V gave up 4 bases and J gave up 1 base; unmatched junction bases: 5. This sample was taken from a study of T cell repertoires in ileal Crohn's disease. Study-wide context: Every patient was operated on for stricturing (about 60%) or penetrating (about 40%) complications. Study outcomes and limitations: Active smokers at surgery had more clonal expansions than non-smokers.

The sample comprised ileal tissue. V is TRBV6-5 and J is TRBJ2-7, with 12 bases fitting TRBD2. This clonotype was obtained from an adult with Crohn's disease. CDR3 sequence reads: CASSLLAGGRSYEQYF. CDR3 DNA: TGTGCCAGCAGTTTACTAGCGGGGGGCCGATCCTACGAGCAGTACTTC.